These T cell receptor beta chains were read from a single sample in a study of T cell changes during pregnancy in multiple sclerosis. Clones were sequenced by immunoSEQ multiplex PCR, and TCRdb holds only the in-frame ones, with some missing. The sample holds about 70,000 clones; more than 80% are singletons and the top ten take less than 2.5%. The source was peripheral blood, collected in the second trimester of pregnancy. The receptor set was obtained from a female donor in good health, enrolled as a control in a pregnancy study. Both conserved end residues are part of each CDR3.

CDR3 protein	V gene	J gene
CSASAGHGYTF	TRBV20-1	TRBJ1-2
CASGQVGAGDQPQHF	TRBV2	TRBJ1-5
CASSLEGPNQPQHF	TRBV5-8	TRBJ1-5
CASSQDSSYNEQFF	TRBV11-3	TRBJ2-1
CASRRLAVVNEQFF	TRBV6-5	TRBJ2-1
CASSAGTGAYNEQFF	TRBV9	TRBJ2-1
CASSLRGVSYEQYF	TRBV5-1	TRBJ2-7
CASSVVGARLSGANVLTF	TRBV9	TRBJ2-6
CASSLGGAGADAETQYF	TRBV11-2	TRBJ2-5
CASSPRTVDGYTF	TRBV7-2	TRBJ1-2
CASSLQGKQPQHF	TRBV5-1	TRBJ1-5
CASSLGQGEGEKLFF	TRBV4-3	TRBJ1-4
CASSKVWDSTTEAFF	TRBV21-1	TRBJ1-1
CASSHDWSYEQYF	TRBV14	TRBJ2-7
CASSPDTTRANYGYTF	TRBV4-3	TRBJ1-2
CASSPGTARGYTF	TRBV7-2	TRBJ1-2
CASRRGGDTDTQYF	TRBV11-2	TRBJ2-3
CASSFRVTDTQYF	TRBV19	TRBJ2-3
CASSIVGIGTGVNTEAFF	TRBV19	TRBJ1-1
CASSYGGVEQYF	TRBV6-6	TRBJ2-7
CASRSTGGGTEAFF	TRBV7-2	TRBJ1-1
CASSAVYEQYF	TRBV25-1	TRBJ2-7
CASSEVKGSEAFF	TRBV2	TRBJ1-1
CASSLGGDSNQPQHF	TRBV5-8	TRBJ1-5
CASSPQTGGFSNYGYTF	TRBV18	TRBJ1-2
CASSLSPGANTEAFF	TRBV5-6	TRBJ1-1
CASSQGTSRNEQFF	TRBV4-3	TRBJ2-1
CASSSEDRGDGNTIYF	TRBV13	TRBJ1-3
CAWSRGEGGYSADTQYF	TRBV30	TRBJ2-3
CASSSPLVSTGVDTQYF	TRBV19	TRBJ2-3
CASSSITRNRDTEAFF	TRBV11-2	TRBJ1-1
CASSPDRVYEQYF	TRBV5-1	TRBJ2-7
CASSQDVGDEQFF	TRBV4-3	TRBJ2-1
CASSLKRTGGEIRNTEAFF	TRBV5-5	TRBJ1-1
CASSFFPGAPLGTEAFF	TRBV7-9	TRBJ1-1
CASSQDWTNQETQYF	TRBV4-3	TRBJ2-5
CASRLSLITSYNEQFF	TRBV5-1	TRBJ2-1
CAISDRGLRDEQYF	TRBV10-3	TRBJ2-7
CASSPGTSDYGYTF	TRBV28	TRBJ1-2
CARRGGNEQFF	TRBV30	TRBJ2-1
CASSQETGSNYGYTF	TRBV4-1	TRBJ1-2
CASSVVPRDTYSPLHF	TRBV4-2	TRBJ1-6
CASSLSGGAGENIQYF	TRBV5-6	TRBJ2-4
CASNDRENTEAFF	TRBV2	TRBJ1-1
CASSQAGTGGNSPLHF	TRBV4-3	TRBJ1-6
CAWGMRPTGDRIYGYTF	TRBV7-2	TRBJ1-2
CASRGGTDTQYF	TRBV19	TRBJ2-3
CASSFGQGSGNTIYF	TRBV27	TRBJ1-3
CASSLGLNNEQFF	TRBV27	TRBJ2-1
CAWRRTGRSGNTIYF	TRBV30	TRBJ1-3
CASSQAPSGGSSGANVLTF	TRBV18	TRBJ2-6
CASSGQGYTDTQYF	TRBV25-1	TRBJ2-3
CASSSQEHYEQYF	TRBV7-6	TRBJ2-7
CASSLRQGQGQPQHF	TRBV7-2	TRBJ1-5
CASSGNIPQHF	TRBV6-6	TRBJ1-5
CAIRAGQGTDTQYF	TRBV10-3	TRBJ2-3
CASSLAEGSPLHF	TRBV27	TRBJ1-6
CASSPRQGGSYEQYF	TRBV6-5	TRBJ2-7
CASSYVPGLAGGLTQYF	TRBV7-9	TRBJ2-3